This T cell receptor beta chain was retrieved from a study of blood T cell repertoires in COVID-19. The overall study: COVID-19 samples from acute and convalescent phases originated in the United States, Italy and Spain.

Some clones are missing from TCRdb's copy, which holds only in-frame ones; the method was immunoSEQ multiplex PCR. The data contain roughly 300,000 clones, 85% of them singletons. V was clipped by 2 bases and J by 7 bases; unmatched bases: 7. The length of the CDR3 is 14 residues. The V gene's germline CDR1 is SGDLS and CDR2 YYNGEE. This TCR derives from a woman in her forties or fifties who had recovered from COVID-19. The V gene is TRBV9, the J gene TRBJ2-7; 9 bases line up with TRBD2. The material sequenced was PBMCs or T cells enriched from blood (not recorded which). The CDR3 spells CASSVSGSPREQYF. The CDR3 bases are TGTGCCAGCAGCGTTAGCGGGAGCCCTCGAGAGCAGTACTTC.